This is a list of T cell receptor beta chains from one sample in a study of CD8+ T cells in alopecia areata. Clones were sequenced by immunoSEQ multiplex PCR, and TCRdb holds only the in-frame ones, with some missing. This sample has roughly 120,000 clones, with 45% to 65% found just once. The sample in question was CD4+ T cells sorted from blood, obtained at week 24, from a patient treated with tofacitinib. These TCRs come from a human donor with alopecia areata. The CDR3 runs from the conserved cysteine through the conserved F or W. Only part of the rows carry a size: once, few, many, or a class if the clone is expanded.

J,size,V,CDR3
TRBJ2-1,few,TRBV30,CAWRGLGSEQFF
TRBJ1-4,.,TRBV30,CAWSQPTNEKLFF
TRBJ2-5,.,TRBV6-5,CASSYSLGTAQETQYF
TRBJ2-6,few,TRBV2,CASSETFSSGANVLTF
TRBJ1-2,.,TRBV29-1,CSVGDRSLHGYTF
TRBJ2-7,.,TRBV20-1,CSASREYEQYF
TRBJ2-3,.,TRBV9,CASSVASPDTQYF
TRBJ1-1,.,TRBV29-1,CSVWSQGLGTEAFF
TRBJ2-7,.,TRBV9,CASSVEVGNSYEQYF
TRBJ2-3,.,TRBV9,CASSKVGADTQYF
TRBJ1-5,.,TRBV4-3,CASSRDRGREQPQHF
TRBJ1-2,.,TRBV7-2,CASSPRSKGTAANYGYTF
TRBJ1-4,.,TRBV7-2,CASSLKQGAGTNEKLFF
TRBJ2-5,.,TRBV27,CASSHRDRGETQYF
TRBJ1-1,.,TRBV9,CASSVSWADTEAFF
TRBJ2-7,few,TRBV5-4,CASSRNSYEQYF
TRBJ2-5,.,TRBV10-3,CAISERWTSGEETQYF
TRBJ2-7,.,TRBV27,CASSWGTSGGYEQYF
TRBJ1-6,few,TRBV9,CASSRPEYNSPLHF
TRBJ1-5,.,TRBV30,CAWSRGHQYSNQPQHF
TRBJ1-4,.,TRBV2,CASSETERFNEKLFF
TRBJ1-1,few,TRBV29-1,CSVEEGGGGTEAFF
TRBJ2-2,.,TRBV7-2,CASSSPARQYTGELFF
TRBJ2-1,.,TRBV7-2,CASSLTGGEQFF
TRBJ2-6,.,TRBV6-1,CASSYGTDGANVLTF
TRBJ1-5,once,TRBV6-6,CASSGRGLNQPQHF
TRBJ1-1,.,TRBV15,CATSRWNTEAFF
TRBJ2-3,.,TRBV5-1,CASRVAGVDTQYF
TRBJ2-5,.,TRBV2,CASRKDLAVETQYF
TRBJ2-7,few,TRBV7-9,CASSISYEQYF
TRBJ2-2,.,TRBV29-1,CSGGPGHSNTGELFF
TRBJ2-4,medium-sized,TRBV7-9,CASSPGLGGNIQYF
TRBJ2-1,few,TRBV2,CASSGYNEQFF
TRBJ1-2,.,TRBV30,CAWSTTGSGYTF
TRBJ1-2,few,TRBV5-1,CASSWGQAPGYTF
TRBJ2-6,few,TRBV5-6,CASSTTGTGANVLTF
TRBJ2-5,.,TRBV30,CAWSVLGLAPGGETQYF